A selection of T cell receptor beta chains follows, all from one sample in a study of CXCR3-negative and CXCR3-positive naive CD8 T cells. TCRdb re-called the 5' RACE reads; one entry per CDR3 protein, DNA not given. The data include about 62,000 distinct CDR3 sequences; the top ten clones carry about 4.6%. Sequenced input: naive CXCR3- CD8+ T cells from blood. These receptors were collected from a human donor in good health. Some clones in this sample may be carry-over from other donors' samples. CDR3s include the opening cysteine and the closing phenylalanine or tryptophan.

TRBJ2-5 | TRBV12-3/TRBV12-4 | CASSLVGYQETQYF
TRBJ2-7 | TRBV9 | CASSVASAGYEQYF
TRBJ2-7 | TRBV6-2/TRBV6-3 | CASSYVRGGYEQYF
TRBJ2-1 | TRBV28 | CASSGEGARVVSYNEQFF
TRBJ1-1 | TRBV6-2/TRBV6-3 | CASASSGGTEAFF
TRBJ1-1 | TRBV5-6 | CASSFGTQNTEAFF
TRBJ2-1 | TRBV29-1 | CSVGLRGAEQFF
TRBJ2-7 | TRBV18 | CASSLPDLSYEQYF
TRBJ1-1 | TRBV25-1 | CASNPGGSGTEAFF
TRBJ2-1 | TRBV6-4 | CASSDSGLAGGHNEQFF
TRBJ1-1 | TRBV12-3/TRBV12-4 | CASSLHRETEAFF
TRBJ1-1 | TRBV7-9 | CASSPTDSTEAFF
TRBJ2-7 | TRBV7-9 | CASSLGDTEQYF
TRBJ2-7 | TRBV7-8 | CASSLASGGHYEQYF
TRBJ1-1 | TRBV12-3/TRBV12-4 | CASSYLGTEAFF
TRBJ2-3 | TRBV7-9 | CASSLEPRDTQYF
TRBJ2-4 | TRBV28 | CASSLSLGLAKNIQYF
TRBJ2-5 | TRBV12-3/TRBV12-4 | CASSLLGETQYF
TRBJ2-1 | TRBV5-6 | CASSLEGLAEFF
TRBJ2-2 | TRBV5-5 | CASILNMGPGELFF
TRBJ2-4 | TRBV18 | CASSPPPGDIQYF
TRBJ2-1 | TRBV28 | CASSSPGTGSYNEQFF
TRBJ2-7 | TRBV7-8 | CASSLLVRREQYF
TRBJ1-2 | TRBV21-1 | CASGKIKSLLRYGYTF
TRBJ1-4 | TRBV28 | CASSPPPGRANEKLFF
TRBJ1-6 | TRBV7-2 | CASSPAAITGVSSNSPLHF
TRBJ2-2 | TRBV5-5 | CASSLAANTGELFF
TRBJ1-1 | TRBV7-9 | CASSYGTGLNTEAFF
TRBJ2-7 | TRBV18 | CASSPPRDTFSSYEQYF
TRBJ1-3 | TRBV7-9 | CASSSIGSGNTIYF
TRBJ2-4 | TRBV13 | CASSITGEVKNIQYF
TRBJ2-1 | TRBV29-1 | CSVERQYNEQFF
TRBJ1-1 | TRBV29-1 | CSVARMNTEAFF
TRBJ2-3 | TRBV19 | CASSIGLAGGAPQYF
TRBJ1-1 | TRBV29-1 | CSVEGGTAYTEAFF
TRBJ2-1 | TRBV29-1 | CSVAGQSSNEQFF
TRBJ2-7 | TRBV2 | CASSLSDEQYF
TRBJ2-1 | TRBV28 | CATRKPGGTNEQFF
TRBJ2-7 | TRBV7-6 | CASSLAPDRNSYEQYF
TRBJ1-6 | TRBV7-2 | CASSQIVISPLHF
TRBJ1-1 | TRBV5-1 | CASSLLGDRVYSEAFF
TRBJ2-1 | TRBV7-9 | CASSLVLVSYNEQFF
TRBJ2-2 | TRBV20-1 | CSARVEGREQTGELFF
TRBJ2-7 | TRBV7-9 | CASDRGTYEQYF
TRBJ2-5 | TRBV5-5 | CASSLGQIQETQYF
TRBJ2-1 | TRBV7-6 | CASSLAPSEDNEQFF
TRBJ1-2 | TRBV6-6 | CASSYGPGDGYTF
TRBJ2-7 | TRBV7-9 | CASSLAGSSPNEQYF
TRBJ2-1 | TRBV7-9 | CASSPLGGNEQFF
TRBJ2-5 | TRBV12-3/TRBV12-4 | CASSLTGSQETQYF
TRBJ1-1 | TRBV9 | CASSEGADLGGTEAFF
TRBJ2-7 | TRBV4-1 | CASSLQGEAYHEQYF
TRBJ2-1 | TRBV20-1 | CSAIPEGGYSYNEQFF
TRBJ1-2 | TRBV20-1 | CSARDGRTLNYGYTF
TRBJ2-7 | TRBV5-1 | CASSLAPSSYEQYF
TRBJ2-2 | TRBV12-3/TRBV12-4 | CASSVPGELFF
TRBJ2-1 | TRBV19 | CASSIWEGGGDEQFF
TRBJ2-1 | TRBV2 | CASSGTGYNEQFF
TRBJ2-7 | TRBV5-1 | CASSDLGLADSYEQYF